This TCR beta chain was sequenced in a study of T cell repertoires in cytomegalovirus infection. The CDR3 covers 15 residues. Germline loops: CDR1 SGHTA, CDR2 FQGNSA. Trimming removed 3 bases from V and 2 bases from J, with 13 bases in between. This clonotype was found a few times. Its antigen is unknown. Study-level results: There were HLA-C-restricted CMV-specific TCR beta clonotypes dominating the ex vivo response.

TCRdb redid the calling of the reads with MiXCR, one entry per CDR3 protein. The sample shows hundreds of thousands of distinct CDR3 sequences, around 32% of them seen only once. The clonotype was recovered from a human donor in good health (CMV status not recorded). Some clones in this sample may be carry-over from other donors' samples. The genes are TRBV7-2 and TRBJ2-5, with D maybe TRBD1 (5 bases). The sequencing here drew on cultured PBMCs, taken from culture after CMV antigen stimulation. The CDR3 DNA reads as TGTGCCAGCAGCTTTTCCCAGGGTTTTCAAGAGACCCAGTACTTC. Translated: CASSFSQGFQETQYF.